This T cell receptor beta chain was documented in a study of sequential checkpoint blockade in melanoma. Study details: Patients were randomized 1:1 to nivolumab-then-ipilimumab or ipilimumab-then-nivolumab first-line. Both treatment sequences were followed by maintenance nivolumab.

The data were produced by immunoSEQ multiplex PCR, yet TCRdb's version contains in-frame clones alone and is incomplete. The sample has about 20,000 clones, 75% to 90% seen once. Treatment given: randomized to nivolumab then ipilimumab (arm A) or the reverse (arm B). No patient had prior DNA-damaging chemotherapy. V was pared by 4 bases and J by 1 base, with 8 bases of the junction left unmatched. The length of the CDR3 is 16 residues. Per germline, CDR1 MNHEY and CDR2 SMNVEV (reference sequence). The chain carries TRBV27 and TRBJ2-5, with TRBD2 matching over 8 bases. The sample here was CD8+ T cells sorted from blood (inferred from file names), taken from a patient given nivolumab and ipilimumab in sequence. The sequence was collected from a human donor with melanoma. Here the CDR3 reads CASSSEAGGVQETQYF. In DNA form, the CDR3 reads TGTGCCAGCAGTTCCGAGGCCGGGGGGGTCCAAGAGACCCAGTACTTC.